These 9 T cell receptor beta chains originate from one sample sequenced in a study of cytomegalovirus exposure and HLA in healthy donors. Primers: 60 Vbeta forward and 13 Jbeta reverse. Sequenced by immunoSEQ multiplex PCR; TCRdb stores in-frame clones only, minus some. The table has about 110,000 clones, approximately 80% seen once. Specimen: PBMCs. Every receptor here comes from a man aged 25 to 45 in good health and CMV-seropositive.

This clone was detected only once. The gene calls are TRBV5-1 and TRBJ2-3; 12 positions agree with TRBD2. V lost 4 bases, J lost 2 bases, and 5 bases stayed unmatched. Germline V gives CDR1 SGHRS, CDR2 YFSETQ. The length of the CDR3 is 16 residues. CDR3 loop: CASSILAGGPTDTQYF. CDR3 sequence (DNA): TGCGCCAGCAGCATACTAGCGGGGGGACCCACAGATACGCAGTATTTT.

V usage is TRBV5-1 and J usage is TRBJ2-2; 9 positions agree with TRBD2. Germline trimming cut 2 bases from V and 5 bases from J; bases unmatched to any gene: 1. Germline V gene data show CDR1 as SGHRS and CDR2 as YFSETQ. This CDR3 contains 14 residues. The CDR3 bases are TGCGCCAGCAGCTTAGCGGGGGGAACCGGGGAGCTGTTTTTT. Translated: CASSLAGGTGELFF.

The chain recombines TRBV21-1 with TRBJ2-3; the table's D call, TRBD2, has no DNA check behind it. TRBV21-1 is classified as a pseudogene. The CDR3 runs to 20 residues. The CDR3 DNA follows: TGTGCCAGCAGCAAAGCGAATTCCCCGGGACTAGAGGCTTCCACAGATACGCAGTATTTT. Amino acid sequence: CASSKANSPGLEASTDTQYF.

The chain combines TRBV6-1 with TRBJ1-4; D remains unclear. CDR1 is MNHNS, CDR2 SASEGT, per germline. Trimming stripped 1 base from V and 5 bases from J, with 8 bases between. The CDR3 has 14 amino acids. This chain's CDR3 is CASSEGYWNEKLFF. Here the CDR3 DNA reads TGTGCCAGCAGTGAAGGGTACTGGAATGAAAAACTGTTTTTT.

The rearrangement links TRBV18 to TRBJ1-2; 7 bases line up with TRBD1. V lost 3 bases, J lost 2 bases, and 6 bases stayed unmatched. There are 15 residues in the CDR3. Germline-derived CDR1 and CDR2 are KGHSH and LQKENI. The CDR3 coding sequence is TGTGCCAGCTCACCGGACAGGACCCTGAACTATGGCTACACCTTC. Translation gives CASSPDRTLNYGYTF.

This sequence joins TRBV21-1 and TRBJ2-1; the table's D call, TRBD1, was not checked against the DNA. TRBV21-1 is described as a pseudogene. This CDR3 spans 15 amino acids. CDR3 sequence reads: CASSKAGVSYNEQFF. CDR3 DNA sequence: TGTGCCAGCAGCAAAGCAGGGGTTTCCTACAATGAGCAGTTCTTC.

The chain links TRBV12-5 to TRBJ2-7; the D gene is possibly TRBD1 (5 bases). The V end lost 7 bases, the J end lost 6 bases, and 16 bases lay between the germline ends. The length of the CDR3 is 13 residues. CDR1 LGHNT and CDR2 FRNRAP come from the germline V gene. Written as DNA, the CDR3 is TGTGCTAGTGTGAGGCAGGGTTCCCGCGAGCAGTACTTC. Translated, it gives CASVRQGSREQYF.

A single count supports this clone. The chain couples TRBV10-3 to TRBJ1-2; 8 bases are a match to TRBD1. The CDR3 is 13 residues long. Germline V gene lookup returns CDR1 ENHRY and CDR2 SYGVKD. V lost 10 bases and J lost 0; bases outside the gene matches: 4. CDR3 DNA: TGTGCCAACCACAGGGGGGCTAACTATGGCTACACCTTC. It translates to CANHRGANYGYTF.

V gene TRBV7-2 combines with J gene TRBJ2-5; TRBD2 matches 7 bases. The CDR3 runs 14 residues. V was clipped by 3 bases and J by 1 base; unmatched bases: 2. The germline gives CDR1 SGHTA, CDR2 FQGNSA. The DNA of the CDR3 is TGTGCCAGCAGCTTTGGGACTACCCAAGAGACCCAGTACTTC. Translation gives CASSFGTTQETQYF.